These 14 T cell receptor beta chains were sequenced from one sample in a study of blood T cell repertoires in COVID-19. Generated by immunoSEQ multiplex PCR, the TCRdb table keeps only in-frame clones and is missing some. Of about 90,000 clones in the sample, roughly four fifths were seen once. The sequenced sample consisted of peripheral blood. The receptor set was obtained from a human donor in a cohort sampled during active COVID-19.

The J gene is TRBJ2-2, the V gene TRBV5-4; possibly TRBD1 for D (6 bases). The V gene lost 4 bases and the J gene lost 4 bases, with 14 bases spanning the gap. The CDR3 loop spans 15 amino acids. CDR1 and CDR2 (germline): SGHNT, YYREEE (reference sequence). The CDR3 coding sequence is TGTGCCAGCAGCGTGACAGGCCCCAGCACCGGGGAGCTGTTTTTT. The encoded protein is CASSVTGPSTGELFF. Supplemented by reference TRBV5-4 and TRBJ2-2, the full variable domain reads ETGVTQSPTHLIKTRGQQVTLRCSSQSGHNTVSWYQQALGQGPQFIFQYYREEENGRGNFPPRFSGLQFPNYSSELNVNALELDDSALYLCASSVTGPSTGELFFGEGSRLTVL.

The chain combines TRBV7-9 with TRBJ1-1; 8 bases match TRBD1. The CDR3 extends over 14 amino acids. V lost 1 base, J lost 6 bases, and 4 bases stayed unmatched. Germline V gives CDR1 SEHNR, CDR2 FQNEAQ (reference sequence). DNA for the CDR3: TGTGCCAGCAGCTTAGGAGGACAGGGCCCTGAAGCTTTCTTT. Protein: CASSLGGQGPEAFF.

This chain joins TRBV28 and TRBJ2-7; TRBD1 aligns across 8 bases. The ends lost 5 bases at V and 1 base at J; junction bases unmatched: 7. The CDR3 extends over 15 amino acids. Per germline, CDR1 MDHEN and CDR2 SYDVKM. CDR3 bases: TGTGCCAGCAGTGTCCAAACAGGGGGGTCCTACGAGCAGTACTTC. This encodes CASSVQTGGSYEQYF.

V and J are TRBV9 and TRBJ1-1; D is possibly TRBD1 (5 bases). V was trimmed by 4 bases and J by 4 bases, leaving 17 bases between them. Germline CDR1 reads SGDLS; CDR2 reads YYNGEE. The CDR3 has 15 amino acids. The CDR3 loop is CASSPFRDFVTEAFF. CDR3 in DNA: TGTGCCAGCAGCCCCTTCAGGGATTTTGTCACTGAAGCTTTCTTT.

V and J are TRBV11-2 and TRBJ1-6, with D maybe TRBD1 (5 bases). This CDR3 contains 15 residues. CDR1 and CDR2 (germline): SGHAT, FQNNGV. V lost 3 bases to trimming and J lost 7 bases, with 13 bases between them. CDR3 sequence: CASSLGRRGNSPLHF. The CDR3 DNA reads TGTGCCAGCAGCTTGGGACGTCGGGGGAATTCACCCCTCCACTTT.

The J gene is TRBJ2-2, the V gene TRBV6-5, with D perhaps matching TRBD1 (6 bases). The CDR3 is 16 amino acids. Germline values: CDR1 MNHEY, CDR2 SVGAGI. V lost 2 bases to trimming and J lost 8 bases, with 18 bases between them. DNA for the CDR3: TGTGCCAGCAGTTACGGATGGACCAGGGGTGTTGGGGAGCTGTTTTTT. Encoded protein: CASSYGWTRGVGELFF.

The rearrangement uses TRBV5-1 and TRBJ2-2, with 7 nucleotides matching TRBD2. Germline V gene sequence: CDR1 SGHRS, CDR2 YFSETQ. The V segment lost 0 bases and the J segment 1 base; nucleotides outside the gene matches: 0. The CDR3 loop spans 15 amino acids. The CDR3: CASSLAGGNTGELFF. The DNA for the CDR3 is TGCGCCAGCAGCTTGGCGGGGGGGAACACCGGGGAGCTGTTTTTT.

J is TRBJ2-3 and V is TRBV19; 10 bases are a match to TRBD2. CDR3 size: 16 residues. V lost 5 bases, J lost 4 bases, and 9 bases stayed unmatched. The germline V gene has CDR1 LNHDA and CDR2 SQIVND (reference sequence). This CDR3 is CASSPYRLAGSDTQYF. CDR3 coding DNA: TGTGCCAGTAGTCCCTACCGACTAGCGGGCTCAGATACGCAGTATTTT.

This clone appeared a few times. This CDR3 reads CASSSQTYEQYF. DNA of the CDR3: TGTGCCAGCAGTTCCCAGACCTACGAGCAGTACTTC. V is TRBV28 and J is TRBJ2-7; D not certain. Trimming pared 4 bases from V and 2 bases from J, leaving 6 bases between. The CDR3 contains 12 residues. From germline, CDR1 is MDHEN and CDR2 SYDVKM.

This sequence joins TRBV3-1 (or the pseudogene TRBV3-2) and TRBJ1-5, with D unresolved. Germline assignment: CDR1 LGHDT and CDR2 YNNKEL (reference sequence). CDR3 size: 10 residues. CDR3: CAALRAPQHF. In DNA, the CDR3 is TGTGCAGCGCTGCGAGCGCCCCAGCATTTT.

This rearrangement joins TRBV11-3 to TRBJ2-3; 7 bases line up with TRBD2. Germline CDR1 reads SGHNT; CDR2 reads YENEEA. CDR3 length: 17 amino acids. The J segment lost 2 bases and the V segment lost 3 bases, leaving 11 bases of the junction unmatched. The DNA of the CDR3 is TGTGCCAGCAGCTTTCGGTCGGGTAGCGGGTACACAGATACGCAGTATTTT. This gives the protein CASSFRSGSGYTDTQYF.

The rearrangement joins TRBV7-2 to TRBJ1-6; TRBD1 might be the D (5 bases). Trimming left V 0 bases short and J 4 bases short, with 7 bases between. Germline V lookup: CDR1 SGHTA, CDR2 FQGNSA. The CDR3 loop spans 15 amino acids. The CDR3 nucleotides are TGTGCCAGCAGCTTAGCGGGGGGATATAATTCACCCCTCCACTTT. Translating it yields CASSLAGGYNSPLHF. The variable domain in full, completed from reference TRBV7-2 and TRBJ1-6, reads GAGVSQSPSNKVTEKGKDVELRCDPISGHTALYWYRQSLGQGLEFLIYFQGNSAPDKSGLPSDRFSAERTGGSVSTLTIQRTQQEDSAVYLCASSLAGGYNSPLHFGNGTRLTVT.

The chain joins TRBV6-2 or TRBV6-3 to TRBJ2-2; the match to TRBD1 covers 10 bases. V lost 5 bases to trimming and J lost 6 bases; unmatched junction nucleotides: 9. This CDR3 is built from 16 residues. From germline, CDR1 is MNHEY and CDR2 SVGEGT. CDR3 region: CASSLRWTGGSGELFF. The CDR3 bases are TGTGCCAGCAGTCTCAGGTGGACAGGGGGTTCCGGGGAGCTGTTTTTT.

This clone was observed a handful of times. The rearrangement uses TRBV18 and TRBJ1-1, with D hard to call. V lost 7 bases to trimming and J lost 1 base, with 4 bases between them. This CDR3 has 11 amino acids. Germline loops: CDR1 KGHSH, CDR2 LQKENI. This CDR3 reads CASLQNTEAFF. CDR3 bases: TGTGCCAGCTTACAGAACACTGAAGCTTTCTTT.